This T cell receptor (beta chain) was recorded in a study of T cells in Graves' hyperthyroidism and ophthalmopathy. The CDR3 consists of 14 residues. V shed 1 base, J shed 7 bases, and the junction held 2 bases outside the gene matches. Germline-derived CDR1 and CDR2 are SGHAT and FQNNGV. Graves' hyperthyroidism is called stable when ophthalmopathy does not progress within 18 months. Patients with uncontrolled infections, other autoimmune diseases, pregnancy or lactation were excluded. Amplified regions were TCR beta CDR3 sequences from RNA transcripts. RT-PCR in the first round (using the HTBI primer set) targeted the TCR CDR3. A single record per CDR3 protein comes from TCRdb applying MiXCR to the multiplex PCR reads. The sample carries 350,000 to 400,000 distinct CDR3 sequences, about 15% recorded once.

The sequence came from a woman aged 30 to 39 with Graves' hyperthyroidism. V is TRBV11-2 and J is TRBJ2-2, with 8 bases identical to TRBD2. Sequenced input: blood. CDR3 coding DNA: TGTGCCAGCAGCTTAGGACTAGCGAACGGGGAGCTGTTTTTT. Residues: CASSLGLANGELFF.